This TCR beta chain was sequenced during a study of radiation and T cells in renal cell carcinoma. Overall study findings and caveats: In blood, top tumor clones expanded by 2 weeks, shrinking by 4. Pretreatment tumor biopsies were lacking, so baseline clonotypes are unknown.

Assay used: immunoSEQ multiplex PCR; TCRdb lists only in-frame clones, some missing. The sample contains some 120,000 clones, about four fifths of which appear only once. A word on this clone: Antigen unknown.

Trimming removed 6 bases from V and 4 bases from J, with 28 bases in between. Per germline, CDR1 WSHSY and CDR2 SAAADI. CDR3 length: 18 amino acids. Time point described: blood 2 weeks post-SBRT. Treatment indicated: 15 Gy SBRT to primary tumor, nephrectomy 4 weeks later. Blood was sampled at baseline, 2 weeks and 4 weeks after SBRT. Clear cell pathology was present in this patient's renal cell carcinoma. The sequencing used blood, collected from a patient whose treatment included radiotherapy and nephrectomy. This receptor was obtained from a man aged 50 to 60 with renal cell carcinoma. The chain carries TRBV10-2 and TRBJ2-7, with D possibly being TRBD1 (6 bases). CDR3 bases: TGCGCCAGCAGGCCCCTGGCAGGGGTTTCGTCCAAACCATACGAGCAGTACTTC. Amino acids: CASRPLAGVSSKPYEQYF.